This entry features one TCR beta chain sequence. The antigen is unknown. The data stem from a study of cytomegalovirus exposure and HLA in healthy donors. Findings of the study overall: TCR beta V- and J-gene trimming, according to a later analysis, was linked to a missense DCLRE1C variant.

With 60 Vbeta and 13 Jbeta primers, the PCR was carried out. Generated by immunoSEQ multiplex PCR, the TCRdb table keeps only in-frame clones and is missing some. The sample has fewer than 200,000 clones, roughly 74% seen once. What was sequenced was PBMCs. The clonotype comes from a male donor in good health and CMV-seronegative.

The CDR3 DNA reads TGTGCCAGCACGAGACACATGTACTACGAGCAGTACTTC. Encoded protein: CASTRHMYYEQYF. The chain uses TRBV28 and TRBJ2-7; D not certain. Germline V lookup: CDR1 MDHEN, CDR2 SYDVKM. The V gene lost 7 bases and the J gene lost 3 bases, with 13 bases spanning the gap. This CDR3 has 13 residues.